The clone carrying this T cell receptor (beta chain) was found a few times. Its specificity is not known. Trimming took off 4 bases at V and 5 bases at J, with 7 bases between the two ends. Per germline, CDR1 KGHDR and CDR2 SFDVKD. This CDR3 comprises 12 residues. TCRdb ran MiXCR on the reads and lists one entry per CDR3 protein. Of roughly 500,000 distinct CDR3 sequences in the sample, 33% are singletons; the top ten hold about 17%. The data were taken from a study of T cell repertoires in cytomegalovirus infection. Overall study: The authors relied on CMV epitopes, both recently identified HLA-C-restricted and well-studied HLA-B-restricted. Based on public TCR beta signatures, there were indications of CMV infection and of a matching HLA type.

This chain joins TRBV24-1 and TRBJ2-5; D is undetermined. Material: cultured PBMCs, obtained from culture after CMV antigen stimulation. The TCR originated in a human donor in good health (CMV status not recorded). Some clones in this sample may be carry-over from other donors' samples. In nucleotides, the CDR3 is TGTGCCACCAGTGACCCGAATGAGACCCAGTACTTC. Amino acids: CATSDPNETQYF.